The next 24 T cell receptor beta chains were all read from a single sample in a study of cytomegalovirus exposure and HLA in healthy donors. The study ran its PCR with 60 Vbeta and 13 Jbeta primers. The table came from immunoSEQ multiplex PCR; TCRdb's copy has only in-frame clones and leaves some out. The sample includes about 190,000 clones, just under 75% seen only once; the top ten take 2.5% to 4%. The sequencing sample was made of PBMCs. The source of these receptors is a woman aged 25 to 45 in good health and CMV-seropositive.

V usage is TRBV11-3 and J usage is TRBJ1-1; D is unclear. The length of the CDR3 is 13 residues. Trimming took off 9 bases at V and 5 bases at J, with 16 bases between the two ends. Germline assignment: CDR1 SGHNT and CDR2 YENEEA. In DNA, the CDR3 is TGTGCCAGTTCCCGGGAGGGAAAGACTGAAGCTTTCTTT. This codes for CASSREGKTEAFF.

V is TRBV12-5 and J is TRBJ2-3; 9 bases fit TRBD2. From germline, CDR1 is LGHNT and CDR2 FRNRAP. CDR3 length equals 15 residues. Trimming cost V 1 base and J 6 bases; bases outside gene matches: 5. DNA of the CDR3: TGTGCTAGTGGTTTGGGACTAGCGGAGAGGGATACGCAGTATTTT. As protein: CASGLGLAERDTQYF.

This clone showed up just a few times. The chain joins TRBV6-1 to TRBJ2-1, with D possibly being TRBD2 (6 bases). CDR3 size: 15 residues. Germline V lookup: CDR1 MNHNS, CDR2 SASEGT. V shed 0 bases and J shed 2 bases, with 8 bases lying between them. This CDR3 reads CASSEAGEAYNEQFF. Here the CDR3 DNA reads TGTGCCAGCAGTGAAGCAGGGGAGGCCTACAATGAGCAGTTCTTC.

The chain couples TRBV18 to TRBJ2-3; no clear D gene. The CDR3 has 12 residues. Between the trimmed V and J ends, which lost 0 bases and 7 bases, there was a span of 5 bases. Germline CDR1 KGHSH, CDR2 LQKENI. The CDR3 DNA reads as TGTGCCAGCTCACCACCATCGTATACGCAGTATTTT. As protein: CASSPPSYTQYF.

For this clone: Other DNA sequences within the sample encode an identical CDR3. This chain uses TRBV5-1 with TRBJ2-5; 10 bases agree with TRBD2. Germline values: CDR1 SGHRS, CDR2 YFSETQ. V shed 2 bases, J shed 5 bases, and the junction held 6 bases outside the gene matches. The CDR3 runs 15 residues. The CDR3 protein is CASSLAGGPQETQYF. The CDR3 bases are TGCGCCAGCAGCTTAGCGGGAGGGCCTCAGGAGACCCAGTACTTC.

V usage is TRBV19 and J usage is TRBJ2-7; no clear D gene. With 3 bases removed from V and 7 bases from J, the gap between germline ends came to 19 bases. The CDR3 loop spans 15 amino acids. Germline V gives CDR1 LNHDA, CDR2 SQIVND (reference sequence). CDR3 DNA: TGTGCCAGTAGTATGAGGAGAACGTCTGAGATAGAGCAGTACTTC. It is translated as CASSMRRTSEIEQYF.

The rearrangement uses TRBV5-6 and TRBJ2-1; 8 positions agree with TRBD2. The CDR3 runs to 15 residues. CDR1 SGHDT and CDR2 YYEEEE come from the germline V gene. The junction had 4 bases not matched to a gene; V was cut back by 1 base and J by 4 bases. CDR3 sequence reads: CASSLWASGYNEQFF. CDR3 DNA sequence: TGTGCCAGCAGCTTGTGGGCTAGCGGGTACAATGAGCAGTTCTTC.

This clone was seen a single time. The chain joins TRBV11-2 to TRBJ1-4; D might be TRBD1 (6 bases). Deletions cut 5 bases from V and 3 bases from J, with 13 bases between. The CDR3 covers 15 residues. CDR1 SGHAT and CDR2 FQNNGV come from the germline V gene. The CDR3 loop reads CASSPDGTPNEKLFF. The CDR3 DNA sequence: TGTGCCAGCAGCCCCGACGGGACACCTAATGAAAAACTGTTTTTT.

This chain uses TRBV5-1 with TRBJ2-7; D is ambiguous. Germline assignment: CDR1 SGHRS and CDR2 YFSETQ. Between the trimmed V and J ends, which lost 2 bases and 4 bases, there was a span of 7 bases. CDR3 length: 12 residues. CDR3 in amino acids: CASSFGWYEQYF. DNA for the CDR3: TGCGCCAGCAGCTTCGGGTGGTACGAGCAGTACTTC.

This clone showed up just once. The chain recombines TRBV7-2 with TRBJ2-1; 11 nucleotides line up with TRBD2. Germline V gene lookup returns CDR1 SGHTA and CDR2 FQGNSA. Trimming cost V 0 bases and J 6 bases; bases outside gene matches: 4. This CDR3 spans 16 amino acids. Here the CDR3 reads CASSLALAGAGNEQFF. For the CDR3, the DNA is TGTGCCAGCAGCTTAGCACTAGCGGGAGCAGGCAATGAGCAGTTCTTC.

The J gene is TRBJ2-1, the V gene TRBV6-1; 14 positions match TRBD2. V trimming: 7 bases; J trimming: 6 bases; junction bases outside the gene matches: 5. Germline loops: CDR1 MNHNS, CDR2 SASEGT. The length of the CDR3 is 15 residues. The DNA for the CDR3 is TGTGCCAGCAACCCCGGGACTAGCGGGAGCAATGAGCAGTTCTTC. It translates to CASNPGTSGSNEQFF.

V usage is TRBV7-9 and J usage is TRBJ2-3; the D is unclear. V lost 3 bases and J 14 bases, leaving 15 bases between the germline ends. The germline V gene encodes CDR1 SEHNR and CDR2 FQNEAQ (reference sequence). The CDR3 runs to 12 residues. The CDR3: CASSLDDLNRYF. The CDR3 coding sequence is TGTGCCAGCAGCTTGGATGACCTCAACAGGTATTTT.

This clone has more than one count but fewer than ten. The V and J genes are TRBV2 and TRBJ1-2; 7 bases are a match to TRBD1. The CDR3 runs 13 residues. Trimming removed 10 bases from V and 4 bases from J; junction bases left unmatched: 9. CDR1 and CDR2 (germline): SNHLY, FYNNEI. The CDR3 DNA reads as TGTGCCACCCCGGAGGGGGCGGGCTATGGCTACACCTTC. Residues: CATPEGAGYGYTF.

V is TRBV4-1 and J is TRBJ1-1; D ambiguous. CDR1 is MGHRA and CDR2 is YSYEKL in the germline V gene. There are 12 residues in the CDR3. Trimming took off 1 base at V and 7 bases at J, with 7 bases between the two ends. CDR3 in amino acids: CASSQVASEAFF. The CDR3 DNA is TGCGCCAGCAGCCAAGTGGCCAGTGAAGCTTTCTTT.

This clone was counted only a few times. The V call is TRBV2, the J call TRBJ2-7; TRBD2 matches at 7 bases. V trimming: 8 bases; J trimming: 2 bases; junction bases outside the gene matches: 3. This CDR3 has 12 residues. Germline-derived CDR1 and CDR2 are SNHLY and FYNNEI. CDR3 residues: CASEREAYEQYF. The DNA for the CDR3 is TGTGCCAGCGAGCGGGAAGCCTACGAGCAGTACTTC.

The chain links TRBV6-5 to TRBJ1-5; the match to TRBD1 covers 7 bases. This CDR3 spans 14 amino acids. The V gene's germline CDR1 is MNHEY and CDR2 SVGAGI. V shed 6 bases, J shed 5 bases, and the junction held 7 bases outside the gene matches. The CDR3 coding sequence is TGTGCCAGCAGGAAGACAGGGTTGCATCAGCCCCAGCATTTT. This sequence encodes CASRKTGLHQPQHF.

V gene TRBV4-1 combines with J gene TRBJ1-5; no firm D call. With 1 base removed from V and 0 bases from J, the gap between germline ends came to 4 bases. CDR1 is MGHRA, CDR2 YSYEKL, per germline. The CDR3 has 14 residues. This CDR3 reads CASSQAYSNQPQHF. CDR3 nucleotides: TGCGCCAGCAGCCAAGCGTATAGCAATCAGCCCCAGCATTTT.

The V and J genes are TRBV20-1 and TRBJ2-7; D is unclear. This CDR3 is built from 10 residues. Per germline, CDR1 DFQATT and CDR2 SNEGSKA (reference sequence). The V end lost 5 bases, the J end lost 4 bases, and 6 bases lay between the germline ends. The CDR3 loop reads CSAFEYEQYF. The CDR3 DNA sequence: TGCAGTGCTTTTGAGTACGAGCAGTACTTC.

This sequence joins TRBV28 and TRBJ1-4; a weak D match, TRBD1 (6 bases). The CDR3 contains 15 residues. Between the trimmed V and J ends, which lost 2 bases and 5 bases, there was a span of 12 bases. CDR1 MDHEN and CDR2 SYDVKM come from the germline V gene. The CDR3: CASSLGSTGNEKLFF. DNA for the CDR3: TGTGCCAGCAGTTTAGGTAGTACAGGGAATGAAAAACTGTTTTTT. The full variable domain, its missing parts supplied by reference TRBV28 and TRBJ1-4, is DVKVTQSSRYLVKRTGEKVFLECVQDMDHENMFWYRQDPGLGLRLIYFSYDVKMKEKGDIPEGYSVSREKKERFSLILESASTNQTSMYLCASSLGSTGNEKLFFGSGTQLSVL.

V usage is TRBV9 and J usage is TRBJ2-2; 11 nucleotides line up with TRBD2. Germline CDR1 SGDLS, CDR2 YYNGEE. The CDR3 has 16 amino acids. V shed 4 bases and J 3 bases; nucleotides not matched to a gene: 5. CDR3: CASSHSGRVDTGELFF. Written as DNA, the CDR3 is TGTGCCAGCAGCCATAGCGGGAGGGTAGACACCGGGGAGCTGTTTTTT.

The V gene is TRBV27, the J gene TRBJ2-5, with D perhaps TRBD1 (6 bases). Germline CDR1 reads MNHEY; CDR2 reads SMNVEV (reference sequence). Trimming cost V 5 bases and J 2 bases, with 12 bases left between them. The length of the CDR3 is 14 residues. The CDR3 here is CASSNRVKQETQYF. The CDR3 DNA follows: TGTGCCAGCAGTAACAGGGTTAAGCAAGAGACCCAGTACTTC.

The V call is TRBV10-3, the J call TRBJ2-1; TRBD2 might be the D (5 bases). Trimming left V 2 bases short and J 3 bases short, with 11 bases between. Germline CDR1 reads ENHRY; CDR2 reads SYGVKD. CDR3 size: 15 residues. Here the CDR3 reads CAISEPRVFYNEQFF. CDR3 nucleotides: TGTGCCATCAGTGAGCCGCGGGTTTTCTACAATGAGCAGTTCTTC.

The chain couples TRBV29-1 to TRBJ2-5; TRBD2 might be the D (6 bases). The CDR3 is 12 residues long. V was clipped by 7 bases and J by 2 bases, with 11 bases between them. Germline CDR1 reads SQVTM; CDR2 reads ANQGSEA. CDR3 region: CSAREPQETQYF. DNA of the CDR3: TGCAGCGCCCGGGAGCCTCAAGAGACCCAGTACTTC.

V and J are TRBV29-1 and TRBJ2-1; 11 positions agree with TRBD2. The CDR3 covers 13 residues. The V segment lost 3 bases and the J segment 9 bases; nucleotides outside the gene matches: 4. Germline CDR1 reads SQVTM; CDR2 reads ANQGSEA. The CDR3 DNA is TGCAGCGTTGATTTAGCGGGAGGGTCTGAGCAGTTCTTC. Its translation is CSVDLAGGSEQFF.